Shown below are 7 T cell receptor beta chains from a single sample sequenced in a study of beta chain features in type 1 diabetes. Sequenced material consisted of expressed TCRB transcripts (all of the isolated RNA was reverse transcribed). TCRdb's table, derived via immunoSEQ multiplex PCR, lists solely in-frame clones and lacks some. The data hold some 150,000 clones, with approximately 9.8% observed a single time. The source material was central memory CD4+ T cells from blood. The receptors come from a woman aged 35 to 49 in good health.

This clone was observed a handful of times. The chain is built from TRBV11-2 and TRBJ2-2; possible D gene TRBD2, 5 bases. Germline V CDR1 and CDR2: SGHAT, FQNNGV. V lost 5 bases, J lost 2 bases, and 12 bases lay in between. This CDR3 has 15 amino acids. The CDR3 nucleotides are TGTGCCAGCAGCACCCGGACTTTCAACACCGGGGAGCTGTTTTTT. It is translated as CASSTRTFNTGELFF.

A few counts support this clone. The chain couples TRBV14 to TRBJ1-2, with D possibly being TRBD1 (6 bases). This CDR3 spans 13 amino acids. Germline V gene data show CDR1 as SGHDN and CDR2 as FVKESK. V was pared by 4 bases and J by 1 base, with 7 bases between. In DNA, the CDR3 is TGTGCCAGCAGCCGGGACATTAACTATGGCTACACCTTC. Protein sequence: CASSRDINYGYTF.

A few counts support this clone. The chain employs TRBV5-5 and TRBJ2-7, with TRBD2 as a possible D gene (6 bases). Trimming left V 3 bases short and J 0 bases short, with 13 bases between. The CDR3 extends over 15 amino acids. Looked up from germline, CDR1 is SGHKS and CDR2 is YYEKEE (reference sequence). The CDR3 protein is CASSWRSSGSYEQYF. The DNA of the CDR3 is TGTGCCAGCAGCTGGAGGAGTAGCGGCTCCTACGAGCAGTACTTC.

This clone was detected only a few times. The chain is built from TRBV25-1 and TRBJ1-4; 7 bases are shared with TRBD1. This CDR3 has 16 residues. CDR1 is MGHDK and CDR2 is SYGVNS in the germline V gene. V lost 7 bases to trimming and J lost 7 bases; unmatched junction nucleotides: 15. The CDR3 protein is CASTGVRQGKSEKLFF. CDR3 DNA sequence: TGTGCCAGCACCGGCGTAAGACAGGGAAAGAGTGAAAAACTGTTTTTT. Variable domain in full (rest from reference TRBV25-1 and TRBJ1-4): EADIYQTPRYLVIGTGKKITLECSQTMGHDKMYWYQQDPGMELHLIHYSYGVNSTEKGDLSSESTVSRIRTEHFPLTLESARPSHTSQYLCASTGVRQGKSEKLFFGSGTQLSVL.

As DNA, the CDR3 is TGTGCCAGCAGTGGAAAAGCGGGGAGATACTACGAGCAGTACTTC. Residues: CASSGKAGRYYEQYF. The rearrangement links TRBV6-6 to TRBJ2-7, with 7 positions matching TRBD2. V lost 5 bases to trimming and J lost 3 bases; unmatched junction nucleotides: 10. Germline CDR1 reads MNHNY; CDR2 reads SVGAGI (reference sequence). The CDR3 extends over 15 amino acids.

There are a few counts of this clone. CDR3 protein: CASSYSGQGSEKLFF. CDR3 sequence (DNA): TGTGCCAGCAGTTACAGTGGGCAGGGTAGTGAAAAACTGTTTTTT. The chain joins TRBV6-5 to TRBJ1-4; D is possibly TRBD1 (5 bases). The CDR3 runs 15 residues. With 2 bases removed from V and 7 bases from J, the gap between germline ends came to 14 bases. Germline-derived CDR1 and CDR2 are MNHEY and SVGAGI.

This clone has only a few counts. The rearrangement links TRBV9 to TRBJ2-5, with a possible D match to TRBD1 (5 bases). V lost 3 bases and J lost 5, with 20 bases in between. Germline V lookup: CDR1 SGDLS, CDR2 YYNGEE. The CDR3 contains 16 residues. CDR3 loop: CASSGRLGLIQETQYF. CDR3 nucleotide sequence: TGTGCCAGCAGCGGCCGTCTGGGGCTAATTCAGGAGACCCAGTACTTC.